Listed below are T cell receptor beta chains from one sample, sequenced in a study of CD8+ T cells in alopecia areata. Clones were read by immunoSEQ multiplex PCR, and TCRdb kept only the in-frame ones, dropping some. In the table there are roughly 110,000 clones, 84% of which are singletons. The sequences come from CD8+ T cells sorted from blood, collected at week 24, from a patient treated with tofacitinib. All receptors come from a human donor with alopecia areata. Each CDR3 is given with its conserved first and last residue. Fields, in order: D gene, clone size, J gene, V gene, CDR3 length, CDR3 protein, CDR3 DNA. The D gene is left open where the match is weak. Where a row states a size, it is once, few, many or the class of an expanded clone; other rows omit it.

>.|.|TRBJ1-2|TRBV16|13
CASSPSGGRGYTF
TGTGCCAGCAGCCCCTCGGGGGGCCGTGGCTACACCTTC
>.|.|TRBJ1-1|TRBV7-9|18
CASSAGAAGLLMNTEAFF
TGTGCCAGCAGCGCCGGGGCGGCCGGCCTTCTTATGAACACTGAAGCTTTCTTT
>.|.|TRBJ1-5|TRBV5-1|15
CASSPNGGGNQPQHF
TGCGCCAGCAGCCCCAATGGGGGAGGCAATCAGCCCCAGCATTTT
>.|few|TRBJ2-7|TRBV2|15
CASSESGSSSYEQYF
TGTGCCAGCAGTGAGTCGGGGTCGAGCTCCTACGAGCAGTACTTC
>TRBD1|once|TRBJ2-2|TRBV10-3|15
CAILRQGARTGELFF
TGTGCCATTCTCAGACAGGGGGCGCGCACCGGGGAGCTGTTTTTT
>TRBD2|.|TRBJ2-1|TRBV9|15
CASNPTSGGAGEQFF
TGTGCCAGCAACCCAACTAGCGGGGGGGCTGGTGAGCAGTTCTTC
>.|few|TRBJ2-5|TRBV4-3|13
CASSQEGQSTQYF
TGCGCCAGCAGCCAGGAGGGGCAGAGTACCCAGTACTTC
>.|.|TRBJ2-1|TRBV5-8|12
CASSFSSPEQFF
TGTGCCAGCAGCTTTTCTAGCCCTGAGCAGTTCTTC
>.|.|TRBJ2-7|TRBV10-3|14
CAIQRSGRADEQYF
TGTGCCATCCAACGGAGCGGGCGGGCCGACGAGCAGTACTTC
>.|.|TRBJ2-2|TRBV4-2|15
CASSQEIGYAGELFF
TGTGCCAGCAGCCAAGAGATCGGGTACGCCGGGGAGCTGTTTTTT
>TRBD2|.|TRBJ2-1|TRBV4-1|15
CASSPSVAGEDEQFF
TGCGCCAGCAGCCCTTCGGTAGCGGGGGAGGATGAGCAGTTCTTC
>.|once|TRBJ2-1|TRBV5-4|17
CASSLGRGVSSYSEQFF
TGTGCCAGCAGCTTGGGTAGGGGCGTTAGCTCCTACAGTGAGCAGTTCTTC
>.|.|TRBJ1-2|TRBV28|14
CASSLSGSYYGYTF
TGTGCCAGCAGTTTATCAGGCTCCTACTATGGCTACACCTTC
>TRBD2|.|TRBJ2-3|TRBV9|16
CASSPSLAGLTDTQYF
TGTGCCAGCAGCCCATCACTAGCGGGGCTCACAGATACGCAGTATTTT
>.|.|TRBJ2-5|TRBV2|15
CASMESSRFQETQYF
TGTGCCAGCATGGAGTCTAGCCGGTTCCAAGAGACCCAGTACTTC
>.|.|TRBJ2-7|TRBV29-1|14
CSVGSRTFPREQYF
TGCAGCGTTGGGAGTAGGACCTTCCCCCGCGAGCAGTACTTC
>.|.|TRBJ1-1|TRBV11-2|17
CASSLYPPGRENTEAFF
TGTGCCAGCAGCTTATATCCCCCGGGGCGTGAGAACACTGAAGCTTTCTTT
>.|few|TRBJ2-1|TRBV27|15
CASTSVRSSYNEQFF
TGTGCCAGCACCAGCGTACGGAGCTCCTACAATGAGCAGTTCTTC
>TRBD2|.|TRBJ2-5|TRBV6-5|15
CASSEYSGGPGTQYF
TGTGCCAGCAGCGAATATAGCGGGGGGCCAGGGACCCAGTACTTC
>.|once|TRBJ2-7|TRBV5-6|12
CASSSDHYEQYF
TGTGCCAGCAGCTCCGACCACTACGAGCAGTACTTC
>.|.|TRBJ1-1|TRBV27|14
CASSLGRVGTEAFF
TGTGCCAGCAGTTTAGGCAGGGTGGGCACTGAAGCTTTCTTT
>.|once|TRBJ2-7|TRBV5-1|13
CASSLGEFYEQYF
TGCGCCAGCAGCCTAGGCGAGTTCTACGAGCAGTACTTC
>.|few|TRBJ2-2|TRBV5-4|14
CASSLGVIPGELFF
TGTGCCAGCAGCTTGGGAGTGATTCCAGGGGAGCTGTTTTTT
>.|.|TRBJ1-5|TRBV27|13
CASSLGSNQPQHF
TGTGCCAGCAGTTTGGGTAGCAATCAGCCCCAGCATTTT